This T cell receptor beta chain was recorded in a study of early T cells in non-severe SARS-CoV-2 infection. Study context: Sequencing was performed on bulk RNA from unsorted whole blood, leaving chains unpaired. Study results and limitations: Matching with VDJdb favored anti-spike CD8 responses (missing private and CD4 specificities).

Unique molecular identifiers tagged individual cDNA molecules. TCRdb fed the 5' RACE reads into MiXCR, producing one record per CDR3 protein. The table includes tens of thousands of distinct CDR3 sequences, roughly 8.2% detected once. This clonotype was counted ten times or more. Its specificity is unknown. This CDR3 has 12 amino acids. Germline V gene sequence: CDR1 SNHLY, CDR2 FYNNEI. Trimming stripped 7 bases from V and 6 bases from J, with 13 bases between. The receptor's source is an adult who was a healthcare worker with PCR-confirmed SARS-CoV-2 infection or an uninfected control (not recorded which). This specimen was whole blood, taken at baseline. The J gene is TRBJ2-7, the V gene TRBV2; no clear D. CDR3 region: CASKSLLFEQYF. The DNA for the CDR3 is TGTGCCAGCAAGTCCCTCTTGTTCGAGCAGTACTTC. The full variable domain, in which reference TRBV2 and TRBJ2-7 provide the parts outside the CDR3, is EPEVTQTPSHQVTQMGQEVILRCVPISNHLYFYWYRQILGQKVEFLVSFYNNEISEKSEIFDDQFSVERPDGSNFTLKIRSTKLEDSAMYFCASKSLLFEQYFGPGTRLTVT.